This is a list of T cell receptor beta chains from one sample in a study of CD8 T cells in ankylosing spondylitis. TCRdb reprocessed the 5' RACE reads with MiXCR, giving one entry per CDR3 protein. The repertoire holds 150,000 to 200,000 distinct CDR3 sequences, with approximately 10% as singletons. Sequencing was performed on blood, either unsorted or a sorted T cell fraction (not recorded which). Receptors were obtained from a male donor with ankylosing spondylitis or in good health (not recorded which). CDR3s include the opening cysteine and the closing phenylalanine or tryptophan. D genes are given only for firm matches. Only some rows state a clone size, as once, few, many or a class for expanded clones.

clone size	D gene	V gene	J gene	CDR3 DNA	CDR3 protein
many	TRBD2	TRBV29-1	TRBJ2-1	TGCAGCGTGATCACCGGGGGGGCCACCTACAATGAGCAGTTCTTC	CSVITGGATYNEQFF
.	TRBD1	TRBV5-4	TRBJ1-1	TGTGCCAGCAGCTTTGGGACAGGAAGAAACACTGAAGCTTTCTTT	CASSFGTGRNTEAFF
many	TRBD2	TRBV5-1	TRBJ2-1	TGCGCCAGCAGCTTGGAACTAGCGGGAGCCTACAATGAGCAGTTCTTC	CASSLELAGAYNEQFF
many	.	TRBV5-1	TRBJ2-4	TGCGCCAGCAGCCAAACGGGACGTATTATAAACATTCAGTACTTC	CASSQTGRIINIQYF
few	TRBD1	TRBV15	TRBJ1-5	TGTGCCACCAGCAGAGTGGGACAGGGTGGGGAGCCCCAGCATTTT	CATSRVGQGGEPQHF
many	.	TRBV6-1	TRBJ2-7	TGTGCCAGCTCACGGTGGGGGACCCTCTACGAGCAGTACTTC	CASSRWGTLYEQYF
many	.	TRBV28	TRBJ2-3	TGTGCCAGCAGTTTGCGTGGTGTACAACCGTACACAGATACGCAGTATTTT	CASSLRGVQPYTDTQYF
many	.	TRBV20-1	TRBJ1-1	TGCAGTGCCCCCCCCGGGACATCGAACACTGAAGCTTTCTTT	CSAPPGTSNTEAFF
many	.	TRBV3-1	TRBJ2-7	TGTGCCAGCAGCCAAGATTGGGGGAGTGCCGAGCAGTACTTC	CASSQDWGSAEQYF
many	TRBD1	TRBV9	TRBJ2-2	TGTGCCAGCAGCTCCGTCCCGGGACAGACCAACACCGGGGAGCTGTTTTTT	CASSSVPGQTNTGELFF
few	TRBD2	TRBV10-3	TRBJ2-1	TGTGCCATCAGTGAATTGCTAGCGGGAGGGAATGAGCAGTTCTTC	CAISELLAGGNEQFF
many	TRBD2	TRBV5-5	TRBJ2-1	TGTGCCAGCAGCTTGACTAGCGGTAGAACCTACAATGAGCAGTTCTTC	CASSLTSGRTYNEQFF
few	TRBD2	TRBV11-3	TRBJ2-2	TGTGCCAGCAGCTTAACTAGCGGGAGAATCACCGGGGAGCTGTTTTTT	CASSLTSGRITGELFF
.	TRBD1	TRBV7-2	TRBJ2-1	TGTGCCAGCAGCCGATGGACAGGGGGGTACAATGAGCAGTTCTTC	CASSRWTGGYNEQFF
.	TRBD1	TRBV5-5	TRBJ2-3	TGTGCCAGCAGCCTAACAGGGGCCAAGAAAGATACGCAGTATTTT	CASSLTGAKKDTQYF
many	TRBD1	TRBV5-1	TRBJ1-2	TGCGCCAGCAGGGGGGACAGCTATGGCTACACCTTC	CASRGDSYGYTF
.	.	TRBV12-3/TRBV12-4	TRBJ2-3	TGTGCCAGCGGTGGGAGTGTTCTTCACACAGATACGCAGTATTTT	CASGGSVLHTDTQYF
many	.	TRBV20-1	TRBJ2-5	TGCAGTGCTAGACTAGTTCCCCAAGAGACCCAGTACTTC	CSARLVPQETQYF
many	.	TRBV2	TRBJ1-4	TGTGCCACCCAGAGGGTAGCAACTAATGAAAAACTGTTTTTT	CATQRVATNEKLFF
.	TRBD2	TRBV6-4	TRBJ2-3	TGTGCCAGCACCCTTCCGCCCACCGGGGGGGATAATGGTAGAGGCACAGATACGCAGTATTTT	CASTLPPTGGDNGRGTDTQYF
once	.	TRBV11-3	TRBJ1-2	TGTGCCAGCAGCCCTCGCGGCGGGGAGGGTGGCTATGGCTACACCTTC	CASSPRGGEGGYGYTF
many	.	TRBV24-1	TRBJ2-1	TGTGCCACCAGTGCATGGACGGTAGAGGGTACCAATGAGCAGTTCTTC	CATSAWTVEGTNEQFF
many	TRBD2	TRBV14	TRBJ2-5	TGTGCCAGCAGCGGTCTAGCGGGGCAAGAGACCCAGTACTTC	CASSGLAGQETQYF
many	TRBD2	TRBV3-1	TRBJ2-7	TGTGCCAGCAGCCAAGGGCCGGGGGGTCCCTTCTACGAGCAGTACTTC	CASSQGPGGPFYEQYF
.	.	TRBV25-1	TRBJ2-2	TGTGCCAGCAGGGACCCAGGGGTAACCGGGGAGCTGTTTTTT	CASRDPGVTGELFF
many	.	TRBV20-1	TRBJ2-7	TGCAGTGCTAGACGCACAGCTGCCTACGAGCAGTACTTC	CSARRTAAYEQYF
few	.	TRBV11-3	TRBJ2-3	TGTGCCAGCAGCCTCCGGTCAGATACGCAGTATTTT	CASSLRSDTQYF
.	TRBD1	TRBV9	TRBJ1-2	TGTGCCAGCAGCGTAGGGAGGGACAGCCTGAACTATGGCTACACCTTC	CASSVGRDSLNYGYTF
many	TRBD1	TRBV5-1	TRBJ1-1	TGCGCCAGCAGCCCCGACAGGGCGTCCACTGAAGCTTTCTTT	CASSPDRASTEAFF
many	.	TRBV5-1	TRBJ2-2	TGCGCCAGCAGCTTGGCCCCCTCTCCGGTTGGCCGGGAGCTGTTTTTT	CASSLAPSPVGRELFF
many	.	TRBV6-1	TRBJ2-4	TGTGCCAGCAGTGAAGGACTGGTAGCCAAAAACATTCAGTACTTC	CASSEGLVAKNIQYF
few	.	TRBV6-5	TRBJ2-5	TGTGCCAGCAGTTACCTTGGGGGTAGGCTCCAAGAGACCCAGTACTTC	CASSYLGGRLQETQYF
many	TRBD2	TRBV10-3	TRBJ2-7	TGTGCCATCAGTGAGTGGACTAGCGGGAGGTACGAGCAGTACTTC	CAISEWTSGRYEQYF
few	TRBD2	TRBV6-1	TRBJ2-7	TGTGCCAGCAGCCCTGTATCGGGGCTAGCGGGAGCTTTCTACGAGCAGTACTTC	CASSPVSGLAGAFYEQYF
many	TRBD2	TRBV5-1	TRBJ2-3	TGCGCCAGCAGCTTGGTGGGGACTAGCCCAGATACGCAGTATTTT	CASSLVGTSPDTQYF
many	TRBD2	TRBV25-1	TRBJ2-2	TGTGCCAGCAGTGACAGGACTAGCTCCGGGGAGCTGTTTTTT	CASSDRTSSGELFF
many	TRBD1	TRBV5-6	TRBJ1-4	TGTGCCAGCAGCCCGGACAGGGGGCGTTTTAATGAAAAACTGTTTTTT	CASSPDRGRFNEKLFF
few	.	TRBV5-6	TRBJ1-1	TGTGCCAGCAGCTTGTGGAGTGGGACTGAAGCTTTCTTT	CASSLWSGTEAFF
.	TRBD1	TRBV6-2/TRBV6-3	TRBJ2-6	TGTGCCAGCAGTAAAAACAGGGGATCTGGGGCCAACGTCCTGACTTTC	CASSKNRGSGANVLTF
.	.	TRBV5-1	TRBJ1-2	TGCGCCAGCAGCTCGGGGATCCTCAATGGCTACACCTTC	CASSSGILNGYTF
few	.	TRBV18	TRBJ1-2	TGTGCCAGCTCACCGATTGAGATCTATGGCTACACCTTC	CASSPIEIYGYTF
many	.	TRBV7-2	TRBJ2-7	TGTGCCAGCAGCCCCTTGGGGGTTGGCGAGCAGTACTTC	CASSPLGVGEQYF
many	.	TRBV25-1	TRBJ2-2	TGTGCCAGCAGTGAACTAGCTAACGGGGAGCTGTTTTTT	CASSELANGELFF
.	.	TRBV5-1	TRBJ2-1	TGCGCCAGCGGCTTGTCGGTACGGCAGGGGAACAATGAGCAGTTCTTC	CASGLSVRQGNNEQFF
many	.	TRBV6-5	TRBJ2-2	TGTGCCAGCAGTTACTCGATATGGGGGACCGGGGAGCTGTTTTTT	CASSYSIWGTGELFF
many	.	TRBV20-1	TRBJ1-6	TGCAGTGCTAACCCCCCGGCGTTACATAATTCACCCCTCCACTTT	CSANPPALHNSPLHF